This T cell receptor (beta chain) was retrieved from a study of CD4+ T cells in melanoma. Study-level points and caveats: Reportedly, melanoma neoantigen-specific CD4+ T cells showed varied differentiation states. A reported correlation linked neoantigen-specific CD4+ T cells to CD8+, macrophage and B cell function.

The data were produced by immunoSEQ multiplex PCR, yet TCRdb's version contains in-frame clones alone and is incomplete. The sample holds about 18,000 clones, approximately 83% seen once. On this clone itself: The antigen is unknown.

The CDR3 loop spans 16 amino acids. Trimming cost V 6 bases and J 0 bases; bases outside gene matches: 6. Germline loops: CDR1 KGHSH, CDR2 LQKENI. Specimen: cells from a culture (not recorded whether cultured in vitro). The receptor was isolated from a human donor with melanoma. The V and J genes are TRBV18 and TRBJ2-5; 11 nucleotides align to TRBD1. The CDR3: CASSGQGATYQETQYF. The CDR3 nucleotides are TGTGCCAGCTCCGGACAGGGGGCAACGTACCAAGAGACCCAGTACTTC.